These 9 T cell receptor beta chains came from one sample sequenced in a study of T cells after yellow fever vaccination (dated 2019 in TCRdb). Library construction relied on 5' RACE. The sample was run on an Illumina HiSeq 2500. The public reads were reprocessed in TCRdb via fastp at Q25 and MiXCR, keeping in-frame beta chains. Entries that share a CDR3 protein sequence are merged under the most common genes and DNA. For this sample there are about 220,000 distinct CDR3 sequences; 6.7% appear just once. The ten top clones hold approximately 1.1% of the sample. The treatment or condition label, as the study defines it: live attenuated yellow fever vaccine strain. The sample here was CD4+ T cells sorted from PBMCs, taken on the day of the yellow fever booster vaccination. The receptors were gathered from a man younger than 45 who received the YFV17D yellow fever vaccine.

The chain uses TRBV27 and TRBJ2-7; 9 bases are shared with TRBD1. V lost 6 bases and J lost 6; bases outside the gene matches: 18. This CDR3 has 17 residues. Germline assignment: CDR1 MNHEY and CDR2 SMNVEV (reference sequence). CDR3 nucleotide sequence: TGTGCCAGCAGGACAGGGGGGACCGGCGGGAAACTCGGCGAGCAGTACTTC. This codes for CASRTGGTGGKLGEQYF.

This clonotype has only a few counts. The rearrangement uses TRBV12-3 or TRBV12-4 and TRBJ2-7, with 9 bases identical to TRBD2. This CDR3 region has 16 residues. The J segment lost 4 bases and the V segment lost 2 bases, leaving 9 bases of the junction unmatched. Written as DNA, the CDR3 is TGTGCCAGCAGTTTAAGGTCCAGCGGGAGGTTGTACGAGCAGTACTTC. Protein product: CASSLRSSGRLYEQYF.

The chain is built from TRBV5-6 and TRBJ2-3; 8 nucleotides line up with TRBD2. V lost 0 bases and J lost 6; bases outside the gene matches: 6. The CDR3 sequence is 15 residues long. CDR1 SGHDT and CDR2 YYEEEE come from the germline V gene. The CDR3, as DNA: TGTGCCAGCAGCTTGGCCGGGGGGGGGCTTGATACGCAGTATTTT. This codes for CASSLAGGGLDTQYF.

This chain connects TRBV20-1 to TRBJ1-3; D remains unclear. Trimming pared 3 bases from V and 1 base from J, leaving 4 bases between. CDR3 length: 12 amino acids. Germline loops: CDR1 DFQATT, CDR2 SNEGSKA (reference sequence). CDR3 amino acids: CSARLSGNTIYF. In DNA form, the CDR3 reads TGCAGTGCTAGGCTTTCTGGAAACACCATATATTTT.

Concerning this clonotype itself: A clone one base away is much larger, so this may be a read error. This chain joins TRBV6-1 and TRBJ1-4; D not certain. There are 15 residues in the CDR3. V dropped 7 bases and J dropped 0 bases, with 12 bases sitting between them. Germline CDR1 is MNHNS and CDR2 is SASEGT. The CDR3 region is CASIRLPTTNEKLFF. The CDR3 DNA follows: TGTGCCAGCATTCGACTTCCAACAACTAATGAAAAACTGTTTTTT.

This clonotype was detected a few times. The chain is built from TRBV7-6 and TRBJ2-5, with 8 bases fitting TRBD2. The junction had 7 bases not matched to a gene; V was cut back by 5 bases and J by 2 bases. CDR1 and CDR2 from the germline V gene are SGHVS and FNYEAQ. The CDR3 contains 15 residues. In DNA form, the CDR3 reads TGTGCCAGCAGCGGCCAATTAGCGGGACAAGAGACCCAGTACTTC. Its translation: CASSGQLAGQETQYF.

This clonotype was recorded a few times. J is TRBJ1-5 and V is TRBV30, with unresolved D. The CDR3 spans 13 residues. Germline V gene sequence: CDR1 GTSNPN, CDR2 SVGIG (reference sequence). The V end lost 1 base, the J end lost 7 bases, and 11 bases lay between the germline ends. The CDR3 is CAWSAPGSQPQHF. The CDR3 DNA reads TGTGCCTGGAGTGCCCCGGGTAGCCAGCCCCAGCATTTT.

The sample holds a few counts of this clonotype. The chain recombines TRBV28 with TRBJ2-7, with D possibly being TRBD1 (5 bases). This CDR3 spans 14 amino acids. Germline V gene data show CDR1 as MDHEN and CDR2 as SYDVKM. Trimming removed 5 bases from V and 6 bases from J, with 17 bases in between. The CDR3 nucleotides read TGTGCCAGCAGTCCGTCTCAGGGTACCGGCGAGCAGTACTTC. Translation gives CASSPSQGTGEQYF.

At least ten counts were recorded for this clonotype. V usage is TRBV12-3 or TRBV12-4 and J usage is TRBJ2-3, with D maybe TRBD1 (5 bases). The CDR3 is 15 residues long. V was pared by 6 bases and J by 0 bases, with 13 bases between. The CDR3 DNA is TGTGCCAGCAGGCTCGGACACCTTAGCACAGATACGCAGTATTTT. Translating gives CASRLGHLSTDTQYF.